This TCR beta chain was observed in a study of cytomegalovirus exposure and HLA in healthy donors. Whole-study results and caveats: Reports state that TCR beta sequences accurately predicted most subjects' HLA-A and HLA-B alleles. Presence/absence analysis assumed near-uniform sequencing depth across donors. Association of a missense DCLRE1C variant with TCR beta V- and J-gene trimming was reported in a later analysis.

In the PCR, 60 Vbeta and 13 Jbeta primers were used. Clones were read by immunoSEQ multiplex PCR, and TCRdb kept only the in-frame ones, dropping some. This repertoire shows 90,000 to 140,000 clones, 78% found once; its top ten account for under 1.5%. For this clone: No antigen is known for it.

The receptor was derived from a man between 25 and 39 years old in good health and CMV-seronegative. The specimen was PBMCs.

The CDR3 sequence: CASSLEGAGGYTF. The CDR3 bases are TGTGCCAGCAGCTTGGAGGGGGCGGGTGGCTACACCTTC. The chain is built from TRBV5-4 and TRBJ1-2; 7 bases match TRBD1. The germline V gene has CDR1 SGHNT and CDR2 YYREEE (reference sequence). This CDR3 spans 13 amino acids. V lost 0 bases and J lost 7; bases outside the gene matches: 3.